The clone carrying this TCR beta chain was observed a handful of times. The antigen remains undetermined. This sample is drawn from a study of blood T cells in healthy people across ages. Study results and caveats: Possibly, changes in expanded clonotypes were confounded because donor CMV status was unknown. Higher diversity and more naive CD4+ cells were features of long-lived donors, compared to aged donors.

Trimming at V came to 4 bases and at J to 9 bases, leaving 9 bases not matched to a gene. This CDR3 region has 17 residues. CDR1 SGHVS and CDR2 FNYEAQ come from the germline V gene. A second roughly 6 to 12 cycle PCR used barcoded and J-beta primers. Every cDNA molecule carried a tag from a template-switch adaptor bearing 12 random nucleotides. A single record per CDR3 protein comes from TCRdb applying MiXCR to the 5' RACE reads. The data hold around 1.1 million distinct CDR3 sequences, with under 40% observed a single time. The sample, approximately 10 milliliters of peripheral blood, was drawn from each donor.

This rearrangement joins TRBV7-6 to TRBJ2-1; 16 bases are a match to TRBD2. The sample consisted of blood. This TCR was sampled from a man between 18 and 29 years old in good health. CDR3 bases: TGTGCCAGCAGCTCCCAACCGGGACTAGCGGGGGGGCTTGAGCAGTTCTTC. It codes for CASSSQPGLAGGLEQFF.